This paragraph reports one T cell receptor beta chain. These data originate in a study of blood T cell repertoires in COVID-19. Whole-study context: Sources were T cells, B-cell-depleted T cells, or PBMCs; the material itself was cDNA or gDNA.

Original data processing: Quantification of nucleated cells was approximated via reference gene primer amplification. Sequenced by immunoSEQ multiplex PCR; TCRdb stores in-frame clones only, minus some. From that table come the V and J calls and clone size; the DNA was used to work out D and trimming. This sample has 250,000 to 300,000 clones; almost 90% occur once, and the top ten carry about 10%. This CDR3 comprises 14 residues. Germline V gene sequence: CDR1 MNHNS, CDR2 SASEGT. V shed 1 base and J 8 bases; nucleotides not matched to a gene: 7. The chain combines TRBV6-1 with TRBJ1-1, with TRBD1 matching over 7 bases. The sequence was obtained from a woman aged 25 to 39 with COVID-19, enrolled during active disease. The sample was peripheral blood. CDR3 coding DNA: TGTGCCAGCAGTGAAGTCCACCGGGACAGCGAAGCTTTCTTT. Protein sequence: CASSEVHRDSEAFF.